This T cell receptor beta chain was documented in a study of T cells in Graves' hyperthyroidism and ophthalmopathy. Study observations and caveats: Within blood appeared most thyroid clonotypes that had expanded above 0.001.

This clonotype was detected ten times or more. Its antigen remains unknown. Researchers amplified the TCR beta CDR3 regions from RNA transcripts. The primer set for the first-round RT-PCR of the TCR CDR3 was HTBI. Each CDR3 protein is one row after TCRdb ran MiXCR on the multiplex PCR reads. The data hold over 650,000 distinct CDR3 sequences, with roughly 46% observed a single time. Germline-derived CDR1 and CDR2 are KGHDR and SFDVKD. The CDR3 contains 12 residues. The V and J ends lost 4 bases and 3 bases respectively, with 6 bases between them. This chain joins TRBV24-1 and TRBJ2-7; D gene ambiguous. The TCR comes from an adult man with Graves' disease, either hyperthyroidism or ophthalmopathy (not recorded which). The specimen was peripheral blood or thyroid tissue (not recorded which). The CDR3, as DNA: TGTGCCACCAGTGACGGATTCTACGAGCAGTACTTC. Encoded protein: CATSDGFYEQYF.